This T cell receptor beta chain was observed in a study of blood T cell repertoires in COVID-19. Method: immunoSEQ multiplex PCR; TCRdb's copy keeps in-frame clones and lacks some. The sample records fewer than 350,000 clones, roughly 90% being singletons. Ages ranged from roughly 18 to 100 years, with residence in about 24 US areas. Exposed participants came across a COVID-19 case within 2 weeks before study entry. Losses at the gene ends were 6 bases for V and 6 bases for J; bases not matched to a gene: 3. Germline values: CDR1 MNHEY, CDR2 SVGAGI. This CDR3 spans 12 amino acids. The sequence was obtained from a woman under 40 who had been exposed to COVID-19. What was sequenced was PBMCs or T cells enriched from blood (not recorded which). The chain couples TRBV6-5 to TRBJ2-7, with 9 bases that match TRBD1. CDR3 residues: CASRQGASEQYF. For the CDR3, the DNA is TGTGCCAGCAGACAGGGGGCGAGCGAGCAGTACTTC.